Below, 29 T cell receptor beta chains from the same sample are listed, as sequenced in a study of cytomegalovirus exposure and HLA in healthy donors (dated by TCRdb to about 2017). Receptor libraries were prepared by the immunoSEQ multiplex PCR assay. A mixture of 60 forward primers for TCR Vbeta segments and 13 reverse primers for TCR Jbeta segments was used in the multiplex PCR. TCRdb took this table from immuneACCESS and kept in-frame rearrangements with V and J called. Such tables lack part of the clones; where checked against another copy, unresolved V genes explain under half of the gap, and the rest is unexplained. In this sample the table shows approximately 180,000 clones, 81% of which occur a single time. The ten biggest clones cover 4.9% of the sample. The sample consisted of PBMCs. The origin of the receptors is a woman between 18 and 29 years old in good health and CMV-seropositive.

V usage is TRBV30 and J usage is TRBJ2-7; possible D gene TRBD2, 7 bases. The CDR3 totals 14 residues. Germline lookup yields CDR1 GTSNPN and CDR2 SVGIG (reference sequence). Trimming shortened V by 3 bases and J by 6 bases, and 18 bases separated the two germline ends. CDR3 nucleotide sequence: TGTGCCTGGAGCGAGCTCAGAAGGGGGGGCGAGCAGTACTTC. Residues: CAWSELRRGGEQYF.

The V and J genes are TRBV5-1 and TRBJ1-4; TRBD1 matches at 7 bases. V gave up 4 bases and J gave up 4 bases; unmatched junction bases: 10. The CDR3 is 16 amino acids. Germline values: CDR1 SGHRS, CDR2 YFSETQ. CDR3 residues: CASSPTPGQYNEKLFF. The DNA of the CDR3 is TGCGCCAGCAGCCCTACCCCGGGACAGTATAATGAAAAACTGTTTTTT. Combining the CDR3 with reference TRBV5-1 and TRBJ1-4 gives the whole variable domain KAGVTQTPRYLIKTRGQQVTLSCSPISGHRSVSWYQQTPGQGLQFLFEYFSETQRNKGNFPGRFSGRQFSNSRSEMNVSTLELGDSALYLCASSPTPGQYNEKLFFGSGTQLSVL.

The chain has TRBV4-3 and TRBJ2-1; 7 bases line up with TRBD1. The V gene end was trimmed by 3 bases and the J gene end by 5 bases; junction bases not matched to a gene: 10. Germline assignment: CDR1 LGHNA and CDR2 YSLEER. The CDR3 is made up of 16 amino acids. In DNA form, the CDR3 reads TGCGCCAGCAGCCACACAAAAGAGGGGGCCCACAATGAGCAGTTCTTC. Protein product: CASSHTKEGAHNEQFF.

This chain uses TRBV7-9 with TRBJ2-7, with a tentative D call TRBD1 (5 bases). The germline V gene encodes CDR1 SEHNR and CDR2 FQNEAQ (reference sequence). The CDR3 contains 18 residues. Trimming cost V 5 bases and J 3 bases, with 26 bases left between them. The CDR3 is CASSISGAFGARNYEQYF. Written as DNA, the CDR3 is TGTGCCAGCAGCATTAGTGGGGCTTTTGGGGCCAGAAACTACGAGCAGTACTTC.

The chain joins TRBV19 to TRBJ2-1, with 8 nucleotides matching TRBD1. Germline V CDR1 and CDR2: LNHDA, SQIVND (reference sequence). This CDR3 comprises 14 residues. V trimming: 7 bases; J trimming: 2 bases; junction bases outside the gene matches: 4. The CDR3 reads CASNQGATYNEQFF. CDR3 DNA: TGTGCCAGTAATCAGGGGGCCACCTACAATGAGCAGTTCTTC. The full variable domain, in which reference TRBV19 and TRBJ2-1 provide the parts outside the CDR3, is DGGITQSPKYLFRKEGQNVTLSCEQNLNHDAMYWYRQDPGQGLRLIYYSQIVNDFQKGDIAEGYSVSREKKESFPLTVTSAQKNPTAFYLCASNQGATYNEQFFGPGTRLTVL.

The rearrangement uses TRBV7-9 and TRBJ2-7; maybe TRBD2 (7 bases). V was trimmed by 3 bases and J by 0 bases, leaving 12 bases between them. The CDR3 runs to 15 residues. Looked up from germline, CDR1 is SEHNR and CDR2 is FQNEAQ (reference sequence). The CDR3 is CASSLDGGPSYEQYF. In DNA, the CDR3 is TGTGCCAGCAGCTTGGACGGGGGGCCCTCCTACGAGCAGTACTTC.

The V call is TRBV5-8, the J call TRBJ1-1, with 7 bases that match TRBD1. Germline CDR1 SGHTS, CDR2 YDEGEE. The V and J ends lost 0 bases and 6 bases, in that order; junction bases with no gene match: 5. This CDR3 region has 14 residues. The CDR3 loop reads CASSLGGGIAEAFF. CDR3 DNA sequence: TGTGCCAGCAGCTTGGGAGGGGGCATAGCTGAAGCTTTCTTT.

The chain combines TRBV28 with TRBJ1-3, with D possibly TRBD1 on 5 matching bases. Trimming took off 5 bases at V and 6 bases at J, with 17 bases between the two ends. The CDR3 spans 15 residues. Germline CDR1 is MDHEN and CDR2 is SYDVKM. The CDR3, as DNA: TGTGCCAGCAGTCCCTCAGGACATGGGGAAAACACCATATATTTT. As protein: CASSPSGHGENTIYF.

This clone appeared a few times. The rearrangement uses TRBV27 and TRBJ1-6, with 7 bases aligning to TRBD1. The CDR3 consists of 15 residues. Germline V gene data show CDR1 as MNHEY and CDR2 as SMNVEV (reference sequence). The V segment lost 5 bases and the J segment 9 bases; nucleotides outside the gene matches: 10. The CDR3 DNA reads TGTGCCAGCAGTAGATACAGGGGACTAGGTTCACCCCTCCACTTT. Amino acids: CASSRYRGLGSPLHF.

CDR3 protein: CASSSFGQNSPLHF. The CDR3 coding sequence is TGTGCCAGCAGTTCCTTCGGACAGAATTCACCCCTCCACTTT. V gene TRBV27 combines with J gene TRBJ1-6, with D possibly TRBD1 on 6 matching bases. The germline V gene encodes CDR1 MNHEY and CDR2 SMNVEV (reference sequence). Trimming removed 4 bases at V and 7 bases at J, with 11 bases between. There are 14 residues in the CDR3.

This clone was seen only a few times. This chain uses TRBV6-5 with TRBJ1-2; D may be TRBD1 (6 bases). Germline V gene lookup returns CDR1 MNHEY and CDR2 SVGAGI. The CDR3 totals 15 residues. Trimming took off 6 bases at V and 3 bases at J, with 17 bases between the two ends. CDR3 bases: TGTGCCAGCAGACCACAGGGAAGGATCGACTATGGCTACACCTTC. The encoded protein is CASRPQGRIDYGYTF.

The V and J genes are TRBV5-6 and TRBJ1-5; D may be TRBD1 (6 bases). Germline V gene sequence: CDR1 SGHDT, CDR2 YYEEEE. Trimming left V 5 bases short and J 5 bases short, with 14 bases between. The CDR3 is 14 residues long. The CDR3 nucleotides read TGTGCCAGCAGAAGACAGGTGGAAGATCAGCCCCAGCATTTT. It encodes CASRRQVEDQPQHF.

The chain carries TRBV6-6 and TRBJ2-2; the match to TRBD1 covers 7 bases. Germline loops: CDR1 MNHNY, CDR2 SVGAGI (reference sequence). The CDR3 consists of 15 residues. Trimming took 5 bases from V and 6 from J; bases not matched to a gene: 9. The CDR3 DNA reads TGTGCCAGCAGTAACCGAGACAGGGCTGCCGGGGAGCTGTTTTTT. It codes for CASSNRDRAAGELFF.

The chain uses TRBV7-2 and TRBJ2-7; TRBD2 aligns across 9 bases. The CDR3 is made up of 16 amino acids. Germline lookup yields CDR1 SGHTA and CDR2 FQGNSA. Trimming cost V 3 bases and J 0 bases; bases outside gene matches: 6. For the CDR3, the DNA is TGTGCCAGCAGCTTTGGGGGACTAGCTAGCTCCTACGAGCAGTACTTC. Its protein product is CASSFGGLASSYEQYF. The whole variable domain, remainder taken from reference TRBV7-2 and TRBJ2-7, is GAGVSQSPSNKVTEKGKDVELRCDPISGHTALYWYRQSLGQGLEFLIYFQGNSAPDKSGLPSDRFSAERTGGSVSTLTIQRTQQEDSAVYLCASSFGGLASSYEQYFGPGTRLTVT.

The CDR3 DNA is TGTGCCTGGAGTGTGGGTTTCGGGACAGGCGACTATGGCTACACCTTC. It specifies CAWSVGFGTGDYGYTF. The rearrangement uses TRBV30 and TRBJ1-2, with 8 bases matching TRBD1. This CDR3 comprises 16 residues. The trim removed 0 bases at V and 3 bases at J, leaving 9 bases unmatched. In germline, CDR1 is GTSNPN, CDR2 SVGIG (reference sequence).

This clone was seen only once. This chain links TRBV11-2 with TRBJ1-2; TRBD1 matches at 10 bases. The V gene end was trimmed by 5 bases and the J gene end by 2 bases; junction bases not matched to a gene: 2. The CDR3 consists of 14 residues. The germline CDR1 and CDR2 sequences are SGHAT and FQNNGV. This chain's CDR3 is CASSTGQGNYGYTF. In DNA, the CDR3 is TGTGCCAGCAGCACGGGACAGGGGAACTATGGCTACACCTTC.

This rearrangement joins TRBV28 to TRBJ2-7; 10 bases fit TRBD2. Trimming cost V 10 bases and J 5 bases; bases outside gene matches: 11. Germline loops: CDR1 MDHEN, CDR2 SYDVKM. The CDR3 length is 14 residues. CDR3 nucleotide sequence: TGTGCCATCGGACTAGCGGCGGCTTGGGACGAGCAGTACTTC. It is translated as CAIGLAAAWDEQYF.

The chain recombines TRBV6-5 with TRBJ2-5; 7 nucleotides align to TRBD2. The CDR3 sequence is 16 residues long. V trimming: 3 bases; J trimming: 4 bases; junction bases outside the gene matches: 11. The germline V gene encodes CDR1 MNHEY and CDR2 SVGAGI. The CDR3 loop is CASSYRMWGGRETQYF. The CDR3 nucleotides read TGTGCCAGCAGTTATCGGATGTGGGGGGGGAGAGAGACCCAGTACTTC.

This chain connects TRBV10-1 to TRBJ2-7; maybe TRBD1 (5 bases). The germline V gene has CDR1 WNHNN and CDR2 SYGVQD (reference sequence). The CDR3 has 14 residues. Trimming left V 4 bases short and J 2 bases short, with 12 bases between. The CDR3 sequence is CASSVGQGAYEQYF. Here the CDR3 DNA reads TGCGCCAGCAGTGTCGGGCAGGGCGCCTACGAGCAGTACTTC.

The rearrangement uses TRBV10-3 and TRBJ1-2, with a tentative D call TRBD1 (6 bases). The CDR3 extends over 15 amino acids. Trimming removed 11 bases at V and 0 bases at J, with 19 bases between. In germline, CDR1 is ENHRY, CDR2 SYGVKD. This CDR3 reads CAVMGARRANYGYTF. The CDR3 DNA sequence: TGTGCCGTGATGGGGGCGCGGAGAGCTAACTATGGCTACACCTTC.

DNA for the CDR3: TGTGCCAGCAGCTTCCGACAGCGGGGCCCAGATACGCAGTATTTT. It yields the protein CASSFRQRGPDTQYF. The V and J genes are TRBV2 and TRBJ2-3; TRBD2 matches 7 bases. The trim removed 6 bases at V and 4 bases at J, leaving 10 bases unmatched. The CDR3 length is 15 residues. Germline CDR1 SNHLY, CDR2 FYNNEI.

This chain links TRBV30 with TRBJ1-6, with D maybe TRBD1 (6 bases). Deletions cut 0 bases from V and 7 bases from J, with 13 bases between. Per germline, CDR1 GTSNPN and CDR2 SVGIG (reference sequence). The CDR3 has 15 amino acids. In nucleotides, the CDR3 is TGTGCCTGGAGTGTACGAGGGGGGGGGAATTCACCCCTCCACTTT. It encodes CAWSVRGGGNSPLHF.

The chain is built from TRBV27 and TRBJ2-3; 8 bases align to TRBD1. J was trimmed by 5 bases and V by 6 bases; bases with no gene match: 1. The CDR3 loop spans 12 amino acids. The V gene's germline CDR1 is MNHEY and CDR2 SMNVEV (reference sequence). CDR3 coding DNA: TGTGCCAGCAGAACAGGGGGAGATACGCAGTATTTT. Amino acids: CASRTGGDTQYF.

The rearrangement joins TRBV7-3 to TRBJ2-5; TRBD2 aligns across 11 bases. CDR1 and CDR2 from the germline V gene are SGHTA and FQGTGA. V lost 8 bases to trimming and J lost 2 bases; unmatched junction nucleotides: 7. The CDR3 loop spans 15 amino acids. CDR3 loop: CASAPGTSGQETQYF. For the CDR3, the DNA is TGTGCCAGCGCCCCGGGGACTAGCGGACAAGAGACCCAGTACTTC.

V and J are TRBV5-1 and TRBJ2-2; 10 bases are a match to TRBD1. Germline values: CDR1 SGHRS, CDR2 YFSETQ. This CDR3 is built from 15 residues. Trimming at V came to 7 bases and at J to 6 bases, leaving 9 bases not matched to a gene. The CDR3: CASSSWDRGAGELFF. The CDR3 coding sequence is TGCGCCAGCTCATCCTGGGACAGGGGCGCCGGGGAGCTGTTTTTT. Together with reference TRBV5-1 and TRBJ2-2, the CDR3 gives the full variable domain: KAGVTQTPRYLIKTRGQQVTLSCSPISGHRSVSWYQQTPGQGLQFLFEYFSETQRNKGNFPGRFSGRQFSNSRSEMNVSTLELGDSALYLCASSSWDRGAGELFFGEGSRLTVL.

The rearrangement uses TRBV5-6 and TRBJ2-1; 9 positions match TRBD2. Looked up from germline, CDR1 is SGHDT and CDR2 is YYEEEE. The CDR3 totals 17 residues. The V segment lost 3 bases and the J segment 5 bases; nucleotides outside the gene matches: 12. CDR3: CASSSGASGGTDNEQFF. CDR3 bases: TGTGCCAGCAGCTCCGGGGCCAGCGGGGGGACCGACAATGAGCAGTTCTTC.

The rearrangement uses TRBV6-6 and TRBJ1-1; D is possibly TRBD1 (5 bases). Germline V gene sequence: CDR1 MNHNY, CDR2 SVGAGI (reference sequence). Trimming shortened V by 5 bases and J by 2 bases, and 15 bases separated the two germline ends. The CDR3 totals 15 residues. Here the CDR3 DNA reads TGTGCCAGCAGTGAGAAGACAGAAGCTAACACTGAAGCTTTCTTT. This codes for CASSEKTEANTEAFF.

This CDR3 reads CASSFTGTGELFF. The CDR3 region has the DNA TGTGCCAGCAGCTTCACAGGGACCGGGGAGCTGTTTTTT. The chain recombines TRBV7-9 with TRBJ2-2; D is possibly TRBD1 (6 bases). The ends were cut back, 3 bases at V and 5 bases at J, with 7 bases in the middle. This CDR3 comprises 13 residues. Germline CDR1 and CDR2: SEHNR and FQNEAQ (reference sequence).

The rearrangement links TRBV11-2 to TRBJ2-3; 8 bases match TRBD2. CDR3 length equals 15 residues. V gave up 4 bases and J gave up 2 bases; unmatched junction bases: 5. CDR1 is SGHAT and CDR2 is FQNNGV in the germline V gene. The CDR3 is CASSSAGGDTDTQYF. CDR3 coding DNA: TGTGCCAGCAGCTCCGCGGGGGGCGACACAGATACGCAGTATTTT.